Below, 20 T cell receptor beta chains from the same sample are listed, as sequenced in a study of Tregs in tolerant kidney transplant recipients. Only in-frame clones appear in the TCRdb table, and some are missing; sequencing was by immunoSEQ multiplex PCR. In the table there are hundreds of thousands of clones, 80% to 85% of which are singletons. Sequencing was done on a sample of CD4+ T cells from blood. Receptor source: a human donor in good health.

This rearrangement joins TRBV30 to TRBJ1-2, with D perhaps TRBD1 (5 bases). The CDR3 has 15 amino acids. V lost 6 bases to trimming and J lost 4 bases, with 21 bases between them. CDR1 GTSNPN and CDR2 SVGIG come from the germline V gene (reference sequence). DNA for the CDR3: TGTGCCTGCCTTACACCGGGTCTGAGGGGCTATGGCTACACCTTC. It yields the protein CACLTPGLRGYGYTF. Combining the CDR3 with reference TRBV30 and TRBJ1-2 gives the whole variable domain SQTIHQWPATLVQPVGSPLSLECTVEGTSNPNLYWYRQAAGRGLQLLFYSVGIGQISSEVPQNLSASRPQDRQFILSSKKLLLSDSGFYLCACLTPGLRGYGYTFGSGTRLTVV.

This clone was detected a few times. CDR3: CASSLEPRTSGYNEQFF. CDR3 coding DNA: TGTGCCAGCAGTCTCGAACCGCGGACTAGCGGATACAATGAGCAGTTCTTC. J is TRBJ2-1 and V is TRBV2, with 10 bases identical to TRBD2. J was trimmed by 4 bases and V by 5 bases; bases with no gene match: 11. Germline V gene lookup returns CDR1 SNHLY and CDR2 FYNNEI. The CDR3 contains 17 residues.

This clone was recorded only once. The CDR3 spells CATRRTEGNTEAFF. DNA for the CDR3: TGTGCCACCAGGCGCACCGAGGGAAACACTGAAGCTTTCTTT. V is TRBV7-8 and J is TRBJ1-1; D is unresolved. The ends were cut back, 10 bases at V and 2 bases at J, with 17 bases in the middle. This CDR3 has 14 residues. Germline V gene sequence: CDR1 SGHVS, CDR2 FQNEAQ.

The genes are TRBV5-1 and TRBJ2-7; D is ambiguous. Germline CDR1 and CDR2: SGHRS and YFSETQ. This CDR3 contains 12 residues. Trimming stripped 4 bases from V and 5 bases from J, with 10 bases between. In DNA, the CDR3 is TGCGCCAGCAGCCTAACCACCGACGAGCAGTACTTC. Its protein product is CASSLTTDEQYF.

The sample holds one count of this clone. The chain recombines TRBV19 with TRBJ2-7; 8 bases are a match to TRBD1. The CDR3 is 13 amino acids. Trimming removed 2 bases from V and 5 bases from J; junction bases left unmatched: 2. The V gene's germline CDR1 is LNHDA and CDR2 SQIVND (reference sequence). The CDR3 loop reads CASSIRDRNEQYF. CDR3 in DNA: TGTGCCAGTAGTATACGGGACAGGAACGAGCAGTACTTC.

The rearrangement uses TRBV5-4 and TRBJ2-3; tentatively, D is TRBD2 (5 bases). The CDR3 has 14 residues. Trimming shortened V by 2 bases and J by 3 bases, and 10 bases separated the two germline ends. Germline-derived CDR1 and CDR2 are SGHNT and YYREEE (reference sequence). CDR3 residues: CASSLFTGTDTQYF. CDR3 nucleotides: TGTGCCAGCAGCTTATTTACGGGGACAGATACGCAGTATTTT.

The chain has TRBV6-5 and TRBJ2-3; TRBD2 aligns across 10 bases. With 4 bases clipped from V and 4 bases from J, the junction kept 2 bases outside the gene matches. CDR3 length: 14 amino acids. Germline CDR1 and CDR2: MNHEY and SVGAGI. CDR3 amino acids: CASSSSGGSDTQYF. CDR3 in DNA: TGTGCCAGCAGTTCTAGCGGGGGATCAGATACGCAGTATTTT.

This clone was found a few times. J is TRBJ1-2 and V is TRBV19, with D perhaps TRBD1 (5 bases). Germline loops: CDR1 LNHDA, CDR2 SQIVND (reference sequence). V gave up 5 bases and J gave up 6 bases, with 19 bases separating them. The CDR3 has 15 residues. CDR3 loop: CASSLAGRTGDGYTF. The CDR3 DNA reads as TGTGCCAGTAGTCTCGCGGGACGGACTGGGGATGGCTACACCTTC.

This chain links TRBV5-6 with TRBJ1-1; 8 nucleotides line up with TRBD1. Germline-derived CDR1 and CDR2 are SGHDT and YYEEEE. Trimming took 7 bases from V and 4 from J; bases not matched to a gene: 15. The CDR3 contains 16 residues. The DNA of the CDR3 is TGTGCCAGCGTCACCCGGGGGACAGGCTGGGGCACTGAAGCTTTCTTT. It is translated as CASVTRGTGWGTEAFF.

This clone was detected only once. CDR3 sequence (DNA): TGTGCCAGCAGCACAGGGACAGGGAGGTTTGGGGGTGAGCAGTTCTTC. This translates into CASSTGTGRFGGEQFF. The chain uses TRBV9 and TRBJ2-1, with TRBD1 matching 9 bases. Looked up from germline, CDR1 is SGDLS and CDR2 is YYNGEE. The CDR3 extends over 16 amino acids. V was clipped by 4 bases and J by 9 bases; unmatched bases: 14.

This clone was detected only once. Here the CDR3 reads CASSLGGLDYGYTF. The CDR3 region has the DNA TGTGCCAGCAGCTTAGGGGGGCTTGACTATGGCTACACCTTC. The chain couples TRBV7-2 to TRBJ1-2, with a possible D match to TRBD1 (6 bases). The length of the CDR3 is 14 residues. Germline V gives CDR1 SGHTA, CDR2 FQGNSA. Trimming pared 1 base from V and 3 bases from J, leaving 9 bases between.

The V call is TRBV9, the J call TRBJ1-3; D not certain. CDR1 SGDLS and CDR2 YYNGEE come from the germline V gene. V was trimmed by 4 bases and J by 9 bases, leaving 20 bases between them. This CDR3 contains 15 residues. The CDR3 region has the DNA TGTGCCAGCAGCCTAGAGGGCCAGACTGGCCTCACCATATATTTT. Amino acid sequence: CASSLEGQTGLTIYF.

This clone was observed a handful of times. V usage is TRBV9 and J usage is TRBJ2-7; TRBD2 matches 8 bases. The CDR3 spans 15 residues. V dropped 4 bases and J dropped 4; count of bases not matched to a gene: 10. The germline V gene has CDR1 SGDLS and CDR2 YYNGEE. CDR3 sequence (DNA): TGTGCCAGCAGCTCACGTACGGGAGGGCCTTACGAGCAGTACTTC. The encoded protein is CASSSRTGGPYEQYF. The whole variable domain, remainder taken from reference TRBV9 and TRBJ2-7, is DSGVTQTPKHLITATGQRVTLRCSPRSGDLSVYWYQQSLDQGLQFLIQYYNGEERAKGNILERFSAQQFPDLHSELNLSSLELGDSALYFCASSSRTGGPYEQYFGPGTRLTVT.

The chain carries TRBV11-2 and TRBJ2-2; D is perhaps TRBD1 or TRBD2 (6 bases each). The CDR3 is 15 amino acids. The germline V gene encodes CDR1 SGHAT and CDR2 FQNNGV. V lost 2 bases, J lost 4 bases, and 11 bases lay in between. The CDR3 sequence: CASSLRGAGTGELFF. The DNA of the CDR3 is TGTGCCAGCAGCTTAAGGGGGGCGGGCACCGGGGAGCTGTTTTTT.

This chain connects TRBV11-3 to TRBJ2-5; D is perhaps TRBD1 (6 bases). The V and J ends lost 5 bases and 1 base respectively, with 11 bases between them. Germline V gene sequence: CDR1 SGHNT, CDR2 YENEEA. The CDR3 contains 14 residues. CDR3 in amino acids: CASSRDRTQETQYF. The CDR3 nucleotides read TGTGCCAGCAGCCGCGACAGGACCCAAGAGACCCAGTACTTC.

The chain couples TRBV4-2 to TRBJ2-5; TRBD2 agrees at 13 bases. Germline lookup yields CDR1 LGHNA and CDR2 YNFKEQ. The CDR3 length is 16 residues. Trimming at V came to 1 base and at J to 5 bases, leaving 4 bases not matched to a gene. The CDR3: CASSQGLAGGHETQYF. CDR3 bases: TGTGCCAGCAGCCAAGGACTAGCGGGGGGCCATGAGACCCAGTACTTC.

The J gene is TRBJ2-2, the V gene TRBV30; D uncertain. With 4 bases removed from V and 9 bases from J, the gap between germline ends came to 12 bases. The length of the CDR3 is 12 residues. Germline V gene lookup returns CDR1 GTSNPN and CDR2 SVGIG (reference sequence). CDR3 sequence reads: CAWKKETRELFF. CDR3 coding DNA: TGTGCCTGGAAGAAGGAGACCAGGGAGCTGTTTTTT.

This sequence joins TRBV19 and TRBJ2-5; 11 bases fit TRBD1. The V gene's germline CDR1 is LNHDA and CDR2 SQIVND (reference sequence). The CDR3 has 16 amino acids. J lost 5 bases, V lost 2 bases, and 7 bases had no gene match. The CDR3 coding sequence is TGTGCCAGTAGTATATACAGGACAGGGGGCGCGGAGACCCAGTACTTC. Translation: CASSIYRTGGAETQYF.

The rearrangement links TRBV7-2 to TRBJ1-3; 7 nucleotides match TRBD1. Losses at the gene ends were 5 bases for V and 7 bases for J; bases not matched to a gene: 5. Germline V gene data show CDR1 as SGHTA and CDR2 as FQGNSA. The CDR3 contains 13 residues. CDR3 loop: CASSPKQGNTIYF. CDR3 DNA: TGTGCCAGCAGCCCAAAACAGGGGAACACCATATATTTT.

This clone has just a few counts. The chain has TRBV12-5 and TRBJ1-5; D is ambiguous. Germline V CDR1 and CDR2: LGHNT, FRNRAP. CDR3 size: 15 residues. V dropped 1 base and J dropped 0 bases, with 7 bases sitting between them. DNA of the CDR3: TGTGCTAGTGGTTTGGGTTTTTATAGCAATCAGCCCCAGCATTTT. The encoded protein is CASGLGFYSNQPQHF.